The rows below give T cell receptor beta chains drawn from one sample of a study of T cell responses to AZD1222 COVID-19 vaccine. The method was immunoSEQ multiplex PCR; TCRdb's version includes in-frame clones alone and lacks a portion of them. The sample yields approximately 61,000 clones, approximately 85% seen once. This material consisted of peripheral blood, taken 28 days after the second AZD1222 dose. Every receptor here comes from an adult who received the AZD1222 COVID-19 vaccine. Both conserved end residues are part of each CDR3. The order of the fields is V gene, D gene, J gene, clone size, CDR3 protein, CDR3 DNA. A D gene is named only where the DNA matches it firmly. Clone sizes are given selectively: once, few, many, or a class where the clone is expanded.

V gene: TRBV7-3; D gene: TRBD2; J gene: TRBJ2-7; clone size: -; CDR3 protein: CASSALAGAAYEQYF; CDR3 DNA: TGTGCCAGCAGCGCGTTAGCGGGAGCGGCGTACGAGCAGTACTTC
V gene: TRBV27; D gene: -; J gene: TRBJ2-7; clone size: -; CDR3 protein: CASSTVRETYEQYF; CDR3 DNA: TGTGCCAGCAGTACGGTCAGGGAGACCTACGAGCAGTACTTC
V gene: TRBV3-1/TRBV3-2; D gene: TRBD2; J gene: TRBJ2-1; clone size: few; CDR3 protein: CASSHISGSGVSSYNEQFF; CDR3 DNA: TGTGCCAGCAGCCATATTAGCGGGAGTGGGGTCTCATCCTACAATGAGCAGTTCTTC
V gene: TRBV30; D gene: TRBD1; J gene: TRBJ2-7; clone size: -; CDR3 protein: CAWSLGQGAEQYF; CDR3 DNA: TGTGCCTGGAGCCTCGGACAGGGGGCCGAGCAGTACTTC
V gene: TRBV7-3; D gene: -; J gene: TRBJ1-3; clone size: -; CDR3 protein: CASSYTPGNTIYF; CDR3 DNA: TGTGCCAGCAGCTACACTCCTGGAAACACCATATATTTT
V gene: TRBV4-1; D gene: -; J gene: TRBJ2-1; clone size: once; CDR3 protein: CASSQGGSGLGEQFF; CDR3 DNA: TGCGCCAGCAGCCAAGGTGGATCGGGATTGGGTGAGCAGTTCTTC
V gene: TRBV18; D gene: TRBD1; J gene: TRBJ2-7; clone size: few; CDR3 protein: CASSPPGQGGEQYF; CDR3 DNA: TGTGCCAGCTCACCCCCCGGACAGGGCGGCGAGCAGTACTTC
V gene: TRBV7-6; D gene: TRBD2; J gene: TRBJ2-1; clone size: once; CDR3 protein: CASSYDSGSSLDEQFF; CDR3 DNA: TGTGCCAGCAGTTACGATAGCGGGAGTTCATTAGATGAGCAGTTCTTC
V gene: TRBV7-2; D gene: -; J gene: TRBJ2-7; clone size: -; CDR3 protein: CASSLASTTYEQYF; CDR3 DNA: TGTGCCAGCAGCTTAGCGTCAACAACCTACGAGCAGTACTTC
V gene: TRBV21-1; D gene: -; J gene: TRBJ2-2; clone size: -; CDR3 protein: CASSNRGTSKNGTGELFF; CDR3 DNA: TGTGCCAGCAGCAACCGGGGGACATCCAAGAACGGCACCGGGGAGCTGTTTTTT
V gene: TRBV13; D gene: -; J gene: TRBJ2-1; clone size: -; CDR3 protein: CASGPGDKQFF; CDR3 DNA: TGTGCCAGCGGTCCGGGAGATAAGCAGTTCTTC
V gene: TRBV29-1; D gene: TRBD2; J gene: TRBJ2-7; clone size: -; CDR3 protein: CSVGLAGAYEQYF; CDR3 DNA: TGCAGCGTGGGACTAGCGGGAGCCTACGAGCAGTACTTC
V gene: TRBV7-3; D gene: -; J gene: TRBJ2-7; clone size: -; CDR3 protein: CASSLSPSAYEQYF; CDR3 DNA: TGTGCCAGCAGCTTAAGTCCTAGCGCCTACGAGCAGTACTTC
V gene: TRBV5-1; D gene: -; J gene: TRBJ2-1; clone size: -; CDR3 protein: CASRSDLPLYNEQFF; CDR3 DNA: TGCGCCAGCAGAAGTGACCTCCCCCTCTACAATGAGCAGTTCTTC
V gene: TRBV9; D gene: -; J gene: TRBJ2-7; clone size: few; CDR3 protein: CASSVGQGTYEQYF; CDR3 DNA: TGTGCCAGCAGCGTAGGTCAGGGGACCTACGAGCAGTACTTC
V gene: TRBV28; D gene: -; J gene: TRBJ1-6; clone size: -; CDR3 protein: CASSSAAIHNSPLHF; CDR3 DNA: TGTGCCAGCAGTTCGGCCGCGATCCATAATTCACCCCTCCACTTT
V gene: TRBV6-2/TRBV6-3; D gene: -; J gene: TRBJ2-5; clone size: few; CDR3 protein: CASSFRVVETQYF; CDR3 DNA: TGTGCCAGCAGTTTCAGGGTCGTTGAGACCCAGTACTTC
V gene: TRBV12-3/TRBV12-4; D gene: TRBD1; J gene: TRBJ1-4; clone size: once; CDR3 protein: CASSNGDRRFF; CDR3 DNA: TGTGCCAGCAGTAACGGGGACAGGAGGTTTTTT
V gene: TRBV28; D gene: -; J gene: TRBJ2-2; clone size: -; CDR3 protein: CATSPGGQLNTGELFF; CDR3 DNA: TGTGCCACCTCCCCGGGAGGACAGCTAAACACCGGGGAGCTGTTTTTT
V gene: TRBV10-3; D gene: TRBD2; J gene: TRBJ2-3; clone size: -; CDR3 protein: CAISDFTSGSTDTQYF; CDR3 DNA: TGTGCCATCAGTGATTTCACTAGCGGGAGCACAGATACGCAGTATTTT
V gene: TRBV7-2; D gene: TRBD1; J gene: TRBJ2-7; clone size: once; CDR3 protein: CASSLVSGQGSAEQYF; CDR3 DNA: TGTGCCAGCAGCTTAGTGTCGGGACAGGGATCCGCCGAGCAGTACTTC
V gene: TRBV7-9; D gene: -; J gene: TRBJ1-1; clone size: -; CDR3 protein: CASSLGEATGTEAFF; CDR3 DNA: TGTGCCAGCAGCTTAGGGGAGGCCACTGGGACTGAAGCTTTCTTT
V gene: TRBV3-1/TRBV3-2; D gene: TRBD1; J gene: TRBJ2-5; clone size: few; CDR3 protein: CASSQDHRTGARETQYF; CDR3 DNA: TGTGCCAGCAGCCAAGATCATCGGACAGGGGCGAGGGAGACCCAGTACTTC
V gene: TRBV11-2; D gene: -; J gene: TRBJ1-2; clone size: -; CDR3 protein: CASSLTAPNGYTF; CDR3 DNA: TGTGCCAGCAGCCTCACTGCTCCAAACGGCTACACCTTC
V gene: TRBV27; D gene: TRBD1; J gene: TRBJ1-2; clone size: once; CDR3 protein: CASSSTGYGYTF; CDR3 DNA: TGTGCCAGCAGTTCGACAGGGTATGGCTACACCTTC
V gene: TRBV28; D gene: -; J gene: TRBJ2-7; clone size: -; CDR3 protein: CASSFEGFRDYEQYF; CDR3 DNA: TGTGCCAGCAGTTTCGAGGGCTTTAGGGACTACGAGCAGTACTTC
V gene: TRBV15; D gene: -; J gene: TRBJ1-2; clone size: -; CDR3 protein: CATSRPGPRGYGYTF; CDR3 DNA: TGTGCCACCAGCAGACCGGGTCCGAGGGGATATGGCTACACCTTC
V gene: TRBV7-3; D gene: TRBD2; J gene: TRBJ2-7; clone size: -; CDR3 protein: CASSSHRLAGNEQYF; CDR3 DNA: TGTGCCAGCAGCTCCCACAGACTAGCAGGGAACGAGCAGTACTTC
V gene: TRBV4-2; D gene: TRBD1; J gene: TRBJ1-2; clone size: -; CDR3 protein: CASSQDYGQGDGYTF; CDR3 DNA: TGTGCCAGCAGCCAAGATTACGGACAGGGAGATGGCTACACCTTC
V gene: TRBV4-3; D gene: -; J gene: TRBJ1-4; clone size: -; CDR3 protein: CASSQDLGTTGSNEKLFF; CDR3 DNA: TGCGCCAGCAGCCAAGATTTGGGAACCACGGGATCGAATGAAAAACTGTTTTTT
V gene: TRBV5-1; D gene: -; J gene: TRBJ2-2; clone size: -; CDR3 protein: CASSRDTGELFF; CDR3 DNA: TGCGCCAGCAGCAGGGACACCGGGGAGCTGTTTTTT
V gene: TRBV6-5; D gene: -; J gene: TRBJ1-5; clone size: -; CDR3 protein: CASRRRGNSNQPQHF; CDR3 DNA: TGTGCCAGCAGAAGGAGGGGTAATAGCAATCAGCCCCAGCATTTT
V gene: TRBV9; D gene: TRBD1; J gene: TRBJ2-5; clone size: -; CDR3 protein: CASSPIDRVGTQYF; CDR3 DNA: TGTGCCAGCAGCCCGATCGACAGGGTTGGGACCCAGTACTTC
V gene: TRBV5-6; D gene: TRBD1; J gene: TRBJ2-5; clone size: -; CDR3 protein: CASSWPGQQETQYF; CDR3 DNA: TGTGCCAGCAGCTGGCCGGGACAGCAAGAGACCCAGTACTTC
V gene: TRBV27; D gene: TRBD1; J gene: TRBJ1-2; clone size: -; CDR3 protein: CASSLTWTGNYGYTF; CDR3 DNA: TGTGCCAGCAGTTTGACCTGGACAGGGAACTATGGCTACACCTTC
V gene: TRBV19; D gene: -; J gene: TRBJ1-5; clone size: -; CDR3 protein: CASSGLPGQPQHF; CDR3 DNA: TGTGCCAGTAGTGGACTCCCTGGGCAGCCCCAGCATTTT
V gene: TRBV10-3; D gene: -; J gene: TRBJ1-4; clone size: -; CDR3 protein: CAISEGDGEKLFF; CDR3 DNA: TGTGCCATCTCTGAAGGGGATGGAGAAAAACTGTTTTTT
V gene: TRBV19; D gene: -; J gene: TRBJ2-1; clone size: -; CDR3 protein: CASSMGLVGQTAYNEQFF; CDR3 DNA: TGTGCCAGTAGTATGGGTTTAGTAGGACAGACCGCCTACAATGAGCAGTTCTTC
V gene: TRBV5-1; D gene: TRBD1; J gene: TRBJ2-7; clone size: -; CDR3 protein: CASSSGQGAYEQYF; CDR3 DNA: TGCGCCAGCAGCTCGGGACAGGGGGCCTACGAGCAGTACTTC
V gene: TRBV6-5; D gene: -; J gene: TRBJ2-7; clone size: few; CDR3 protein: CASSYGQGGSYEQYF; CDR3 DNA: TGTGCCAGCAGTTACGGGCAGGGGGGATCCTACGAGCAGTACTTC
V gene: TRBV24-1; D gene: TRBD1; J gene: TRBJ1-2; clone size: once; CDR3 protein: CATSDSRQGVNYGYTF; CDR3 DNA: TGTGCCACCAGTGATTCGCGGCAGGGGGTTAACTATGGCTACACCTTC
V gene: TRBV12-3/TRBV12-4; D gene: -; J gene: TRBJ2-7; clone size: few; CDR3 protein: CASSPVGGYEQYF; CDR3 DNA: TGTGCCAGCAGTCCCGTGGGTGGGTACGAGCAGTACTTC
V gene: TRBV7-3; D gene: TRBD1; J gene: TRBJ1-1; clone size: -; CDR3 protein: CASSPRTGVSTEAFF; CDR3 DNA: TGTGCCAGCAGCCCCCGGACAGGGGTGAGCACTGAAGCTTTCTTT
V gene: TRBV2; D gene: TRBD1; J gene: TRBJ2-3; clone size: -; CDR3 protein: CATTWDRGRQDTQYF; CDR3 DNA: TGTGCCACCACCTGGGACAGGGGGCGACAAGATACGCAGTATTTT